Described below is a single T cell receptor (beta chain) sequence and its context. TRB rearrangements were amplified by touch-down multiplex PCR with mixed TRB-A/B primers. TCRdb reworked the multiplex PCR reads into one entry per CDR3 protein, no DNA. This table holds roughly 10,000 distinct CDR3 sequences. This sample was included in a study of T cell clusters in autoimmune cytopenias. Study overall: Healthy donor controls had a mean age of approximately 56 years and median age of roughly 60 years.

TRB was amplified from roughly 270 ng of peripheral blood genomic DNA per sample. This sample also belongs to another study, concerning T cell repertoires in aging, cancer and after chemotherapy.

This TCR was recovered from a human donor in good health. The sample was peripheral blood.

The CDR3 loop reads CASSPTTGSNEKLFF. J is TRBJ1-4 and V is TRBV4-3; the TRBD1 assignment by TCRdb is unverifiable without DNA. This CDR3 is built from 15 residues. CDR1 is LGHNA, CDR2 YSLEER, per germline.